Listed below are T cell receptor beta chains from one sample, sequenced in a study of T cell changes during pregnancy in multiple sclerosis. Only in-frame clones appear in the TCRdb table, and some are missing; sequencing was by immunoSEQ multiplex PCR. This table has around 85,000 clones, about 90% appearing once. The material sequenced was PBMCs, taken in the first trimester of pregnancy. The receptors come from a female donor in good health, serving as a control in a pregnancy study. Some clones in this sample may be carry-over from other donors' samples. CDR3s include the opening cysteine and the closing phenylalanine or tryptophan. Fields, in order: clone size, D gene, V gene, J gene, CDR3 protein, CDR3 DNA. A D gene is named only where the DNA matches it firmly. Only part of the rows carry a size: once, few, many, or a class if the clone is expanded.

>-|-|TRBV14|TRBJ2-2
CASSQAGVVGELFF
TGTGCCAGCAGCCAAGCAGGGGTAGTGGGGGAGCTGTTTTTT
>-|-|TRBV28|TRBJ1-5
CASSSGTTFNQPQHF
TGTGCCAGCAGTTCCGGGACAACCTTCAATCAGCCCCAGCATTTT
>-|-|TRBV4-1|TRBJ1-1
CASSQQSHVNTEAFF
TGCGCCAGCAGCCAACAGTCCCACGTGAACACTGAAGCTTTCTTT
>-|-|TRBV10-1|TRBJ2-3
CASGPLESSSTDTQYF
TGCGCCAGCGGTCCTCTAGAAAGTTCATCCACAGATACGCAGTATTTT
>few|TRBD1|TRBV15|TRBJ1-5
CATSRGQGDQPQHF
TGTGCCACCAGCCGGGGACAGGGCGATCAGCCCCAGCATTTT
>-|TRBD2|TRBV28|TRBJ2-7
CASSFPLAGASASYEQYF
TGTGCCAGCAGTTTTCCTCTAGCGGGAGCGAGCGCTTCCTACGAGCAGTACTTC
>-|-|TRBV28|TRBJ1-5
CASRGQVGNQPQHF
TGTGCCAGCAGGGGGCAAGTAGGCAATCAGCCCCAGCATTTT
>-|TRBD2|TRBV5-4|TRBJ2-1
CASSTTSGGNSYNEQFF
TGTGCCAGCAGCACGACTAGCGGGGGGAACTCCTACAATGAGCAGTTCTTC
>-|-|TRBV7-9|TRBJ2-7
CASSLVGVQQYF
TGTGCCAGCAGCTTAGTAGGGGTCCAGCAGTACTTC
>-|-|TRBV9|TRBJ1-2
CASSVGNYGYTF
TGTGCCAGCAGCGTTGGCAACTATGGCTACACCTTC
>few|-|TRBV7-9|TRBJ1-1
CASRFDDSLNTEAFF
TGTGCCAGCAGATTTGATGACAGCTTGAACACTGAAGCTTTCTTT
>-|-|TRBV5-4|TRBJ2-5
CARTPRGSSIKTQYF
TGTGCCAGAACACCCCGCGGAAGCAGTATAAAGACCCAGTACTTC
>-|-|TRBV2|TRBJ2-1
CASVSSSSYNEQFF
TGTGCCAGCGTAAGTTCGAGCTCCTACAATGAGCAGTTCTTC
>-|TRBD2|TRBV28|TRBJ2-7
CASSGPGLAGFDEQYF
TGTGCCAGCAGTGGGCCAGGGCTAGCGGGTTTTGACGAGCAGTACTTC
>-|-|TRBV6-6|TRBJ2-5
CASSLREEETQYF
TGTGCCAGCAGTTTGAGAGAGGAAGAGACCCAGTACTTC
>-|TRBD2|TRBV5-4|TRBJ2-5
CASSARGTDYF
TGTGCCAGCAGCGCGCGGGGGACGGACTACTTC
>-|-|TRBV4-1|TRBJ2-2
CASSTRTGELFF
TGCGCCAGCAGCACGAGGACCGGGGAGCTGTTTTTT
>-|TRBD2|TRBV14|TRBJ2-1
CASSQETSSFYNEQFF
TGTGCCAGCAGCCAAGAGACTAGCTCCTTCTACAATGAGCAGTTCTTC
>-|TRBD2|TRBV5-1|TRBJ2-1
CASSLSSGGLDNEQFF
TGCGCCAGCAGCTTGTCCAGCGGGGGGTTAGACAATGAGCAGTTCTTC
>-|-|TRBV20-1|TRBJ2-5
CSASNQETQYF
TGCAGTGCTAGCAATCAAGAGACCCAGTACTTC
>-|TRBD2|TRBV10-3|TRBJ2-3
CAISESSGGADTTQYF
TGTGCCATCAGTGAGTCTAGCGGGGGGGCGGATACAACGCAGTATTTT
>-|-|TRBV15|TRBJ2-1
CATSRDPEVYEQFF
TGTGCCACCAGCAGAGATCCAGAAGTTTATGAGCAGTTCTTC
>-|TRBD2|TRBV4-1|TRBJ2-1
CASSPRTSGRADEQFF
TGCGCCAGCAGCCCAAGGACTAGCGGGAGGGCCGATGAGCAGTTCTTC
>-|TRBD2|TRBV6-1|TRBJ2-7
CASSEASGGAYEQYF
TGTGCCAGCAGTGAAGCTAGCGGGGGGGCCTACGAGCAGTACTTC
>few|TRBD1|TRBV30|TRBJ1-1
CAWSRDRAYTEAFF
TGTGCCTGGAGTAGGGACAGGGCCTACACTGAAGCTTTCTTT
>-|TRBD1|TRBV28|TRBJ1-1
CASSPTGTGVFEAFF
TGTGCCAGCAGTCCAACCGGGACAGGGGTGTTTGAAGCTTTCTTT
>-|TRBD1|TRBV28|TRBJ1-4
CASSGGTAGEKLFF
TGTGCCAGCAGTGGGGGGACAGCAGGTGAAAAACTGTTTTTT
>-|TRBD1|TRBV7-8|TRBJ2-7
CASSLTFRTGSSYEQYF
TGTGCCAGCAGCTTAACTTTCCGGACAGGGAGCTCCTACGAGCAGTACTTC
>-|-|TRBV21-1|TRBJ2-1
CASSTVNREFF
TGTGCCAGCAGCACGGTTAATCGTGAGTTCTTC
>-|-|TRBV7-2|TRBJ1-1
CASSLGSIVNTEAFF
TGTGCCAGCAGCTTAGGTTCTATAGTGAACACTGAAGCTTTCTTT
>-|TRBD2|TRBV2|TRBJ2-3
CASSFTLAVSTDTQYF
TGTGCCAGCAGTTTTACTCTAGCGGTGAGCACAGATACGCAGTATTTT